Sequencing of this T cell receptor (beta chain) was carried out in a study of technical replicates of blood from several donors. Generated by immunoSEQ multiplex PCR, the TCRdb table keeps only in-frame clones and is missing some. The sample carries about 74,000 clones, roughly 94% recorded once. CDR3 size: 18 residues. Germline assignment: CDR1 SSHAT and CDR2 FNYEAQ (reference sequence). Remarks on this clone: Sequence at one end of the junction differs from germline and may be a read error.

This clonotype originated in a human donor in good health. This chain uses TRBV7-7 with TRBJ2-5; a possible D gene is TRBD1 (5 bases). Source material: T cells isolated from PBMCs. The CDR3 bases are TGTGCTAGCAGCTCCGGAATCAGACAGACGAAGTACCAAGAGACCCAGTACTTC. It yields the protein CASSSGIRQTKYQETQYF.